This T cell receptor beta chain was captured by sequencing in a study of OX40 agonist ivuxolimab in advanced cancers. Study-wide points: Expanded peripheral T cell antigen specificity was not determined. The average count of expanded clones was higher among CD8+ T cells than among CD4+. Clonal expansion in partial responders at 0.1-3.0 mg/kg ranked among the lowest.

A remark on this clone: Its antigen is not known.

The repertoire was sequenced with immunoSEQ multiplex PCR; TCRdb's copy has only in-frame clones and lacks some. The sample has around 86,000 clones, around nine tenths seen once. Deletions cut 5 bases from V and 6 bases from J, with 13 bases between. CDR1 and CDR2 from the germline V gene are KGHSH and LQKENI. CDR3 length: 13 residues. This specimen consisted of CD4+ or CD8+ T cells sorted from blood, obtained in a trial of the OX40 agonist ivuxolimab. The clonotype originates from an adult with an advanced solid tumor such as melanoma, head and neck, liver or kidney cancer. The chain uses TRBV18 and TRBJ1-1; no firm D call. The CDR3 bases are TGTGCCAGCTCAATTACGCAGTTAGCTGAAGCTTTCTTT. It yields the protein CASSITQLAEAFF. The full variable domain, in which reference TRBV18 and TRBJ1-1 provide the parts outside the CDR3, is NAGVMQNPRHLVRRRGQEARLRCSPMKGHSHVYWYRQLPEEGLKFMVYLQKENIIDESGMPKERFSAEFPKEGPSILRIQQVVRGDSAAYFCASSITQLAEAFFGQGTRLTVV.